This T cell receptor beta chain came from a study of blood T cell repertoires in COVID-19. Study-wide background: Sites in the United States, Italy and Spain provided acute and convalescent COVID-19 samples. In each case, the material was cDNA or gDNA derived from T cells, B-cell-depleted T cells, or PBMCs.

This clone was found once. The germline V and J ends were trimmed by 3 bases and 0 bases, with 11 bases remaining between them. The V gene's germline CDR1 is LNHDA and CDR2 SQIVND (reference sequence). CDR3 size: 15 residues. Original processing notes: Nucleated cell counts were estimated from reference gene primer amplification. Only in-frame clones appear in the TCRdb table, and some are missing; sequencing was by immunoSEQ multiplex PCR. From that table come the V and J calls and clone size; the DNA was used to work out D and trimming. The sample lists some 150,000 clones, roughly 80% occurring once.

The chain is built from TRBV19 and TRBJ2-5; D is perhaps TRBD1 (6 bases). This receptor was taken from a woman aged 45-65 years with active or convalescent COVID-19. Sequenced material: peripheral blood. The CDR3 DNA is TGTGCCAGTAGTATCACAGGGTCGTACCAAGAGACCCAGTACTTC. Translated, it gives CASSITGSYQETQYF.